Below, 22 T cell receptor beta chains from the same sample are listed, as sequenced in a study of cytomegalovirus exposure and HLA in healthy donors (dated by TCRdb to about 2017). Library preparation employed the immunoSEQ multiplex PCR assay. For the multiplex PCR, a mixture combining 60 forward primers for TCR Vbeta segments and 13 reverse primers for TCR Jbeta segments was used. This immuneACCESS table, as held by TCRdb, lists in-frame sequences with V and J called but not all clones. Of the missing ones, under half trace to an unresolved V gene in checked studies; the others have no known cause. Across this sample there are approximately 180,000 clones, with over 75% seen only once. The ten largest clones represent 1.5% to 2% of the sample. Material: PBMCs. All receptors come from a man aged 18 to 30 in good health and CMV-seronegative.

The sample holds a few counts of this clone. The rearrangement links TRBV15 to TRBJ1-2; D may be TRBD1 (5 bases). V was shortened by 0 bases and J by 4 bases, with 15 bases between the two germline ends. Germline V gene sequence: CDR1 LNHNV, CDR2 YYDKDF (reference sequence). CDR3 size: 16 residues. In nucleotides, the CDR3 is TGTGCCACCAGCAGAGATACGCAGGGCCGAACCTATGGCTACACCTTC. Protein sequence: CATSRDTQGRTYGYTF.

This chain connects TRBV7-3 to TRBJ2-2, with 9 bases lining up with TRBD1. CDR1 SGHTA and CDR2 FQGTGA come from the germline V gene. This CDR3 has 17 amino acids. Losses at the gene ends were 1 base for V and 4 bases for J; bases not matched to a gene: 7. The CDR3 nucleotides are TGTGCCAGCAGCTTAAAGGGGGGACAGGGTGGCACCGGGGAGCTGTTTTTT. It is translated as CASSLKGGQGGTGELFF.

The J gene is TRBJ2-2, the V gene TRBV15; TRBD2 matches at 7 bases. CDR1 and CDR2 from the germline V gene are LNHNV and YYDKDF (reference sequence). The CDR3 spans 19 residues. The trim removed 8 bases at V and 3 bases at J, leaving 21 bases unmatched. The CDR3 sequence: CATARREGRPWLYTGELFF. CDR3 coding DNA: TGTGCCACCGCCCGTAGGGAGGGCCGGCCCTGGTTGTACACCGGGGAGCTGTTTTTT.

The chain links TRBV27 to TRBJ2-5; D is perhaps TRBD1 (7 bases). CDR1 and CDR2 from the germline V gene are MNHEY and SMNVEV (reference sequence). This CDR3 is built from 16 residues. Trimming cost V 2 bases and J 1 base, with 14 bases left between them. The CDR3 DNA follows: TGTGCCAGCAGTTTAGGGCCAGGGGGGCTCCAAGAGACCCAGTACTTC. As protein: CASSLGPGGLQETQYF.

The gene calls are TRBV14 and TRBJ2-5; 7 nucleotides agree with TRBD1. V trimming: 5 bases; J trimming: 3 bases; junction bases outside the gene matches: 9. This CDR3 has 15 residues. From germline, CDR1 is SGHDN and CDR2 FVKESK. CDR3 residues: CASSERGPREETQYF. The CDR3 DNA is TGTGCCAGCAGCGAGAGGGGGCCCCGGGAAGAGACCCAGTACTTC.

This clone is a singleton in its sample. This chain uses TRBV19 with TRBJ2-7, with D hard to call. Germline V CDR1 and CDR2: LNHDA, SQIVND (reference sequence). Deletions cut 2 bases from V and 6 bases from J, with 11 bases between. The CDR3 is 13 amino acids. Written as DNA, the CDR3 is TGTGCCAGTAGTATACGGAATACGGGCGAGCAGTACTTC. Protein: CASSIRNTGEQYF. The full variable domain, its missing parts supplied by reference TRBV19 and TRBJ2-7, is DGGITQSPKYLFRKEGQNVTLSCEQNLNHDAMYWYRQDPGQGLRLIYYSQIVNDFQKGDIAEGYSVSREKKESFPLTVTSAQKNPTAFYLCASSIRNTGEQYFGPGTRLTVT.

The V and J genes are TRBV19 and TRBJ2-3, with a possible D match to TRBD1 (5 bases). The germline V gene encodes CDR1 LNHDA and CDR2 SQIVND (reference sequence). CDR3 length: 14 amino acids. V lost 10 bases and J 2 bases, leaving 16 bases between the germline ends. The CDR3 loop is CATSGQLFTDTQYF. DNA for the CDR3: TGTGCCACTTCAGGGCAGCTATTCACAGATACGCAGTATTTT.

This rearrangement joins TRBV11-3 to TRBJ1-5; 9 bases fit TRBD1. Germline V gene lookup returns CDR1 SGHNT and CDR2 YENEEA. CDR3 length: 16 residues. With 1 base clipped from V and 7 bases from J, the junction kept 8 bases outside the gene matches. CDR3 in DNA: TGTGCCAGCAGCTTAGGGGTACAGGGGGCACGGCAGCCCCAGCATTTT. Amino acids: CASSLGVQGARQPQHF.

The chain recombines TRBV29-1 with TRBJ2-2; 7 bases agree with TRBD1. Trimming took 6 bases from V and 0 from J; bases not matched to a gene: 1. CDR1 is SQVTM and CDR2 is ANQGSEA in the germline V gene. CDR3 length: 13 amino acids. The CDR3 sequence: CSVDRTNTGELFF. The CDR3 DNA is TGCAGCGTGGACAGGACGAACACCGGGGAGCTGTTTTTT.

This clone was picked up a small number of times. The chain employs TRBV5-6 and TRBJ1-1; 7 positions agree with TRBD1. This CDR3 spans 16 amino acids. J lost 4 bases, V lost 4 bases, and 13 bases had no gene match. Germline V gene sequence: CDR1 SGHDT, CDR2 YYEEEE. The DNA of the CDR3 is TGTGCCAGCAGCCGCGACAGGGTTACCCTTATCACTGAAGCTTTCTTT. Translation gives CASSRDRVTLITEAFF.

The chain carries TRBV11-2 and TRBJ1-1; possibly TRBD1 for D (5 bases). Germline V lookup: CDR1 SGHAT, CDR2 FQNNGV. CDR3 length equals 12 residues. The V end was cut by 6 bases, the J end by 6 bases, with 11 bases between. The CDR3 nucleotides are TGTGCCAGCAGGTTGCAGACAGCTGAAGCTTTCTTT. Amino acids: CASRLQTAEAFF.

This clone was observed once. The chain couples TRBV7-6 to TRBJ2-7, with a possible D match to TRBD1 (6 bases). V dropped 8 bases and J dropped 7 bases, with 27 bases sitting between them. The CDR3 consists of 16 residues. The germline gives CDR1 SGHVS, CDR2 FNYEAQ. Here the CDR3 DNA reads TGTGCCAGCCGTGCATTAGGGGGTATGGTCTCTGAGGAGCAGTACTTC. It codes for CASRALGGMVSEEQYF.

This clone was seen a single time. This chain links TRBV4-1 with TRBJ2-5; 9 bases match TRBD2. The J call may be in error: the DNA end matches TRBJ2-7 better. The CDR3 is made up of 15 amino acids. Germline CDR1 MGHRA, CDR2 YSYEKL. The CDR3 is CASSQGLAASYEQYF. CDR3 sequence (DNA): TGCGCCAGCAGCCAAGGACTAGCGGCCTCCTACGAGCAGTACTTC.

CDR3 residues: CASSTPGQGLSGYTF. CDR3 nucleotides: TGTGCCAGCAGCACGCCGGGACAGGGCTTAAGTGGCTACACCTTC. This chain joins TRBV9 and TRBJ1-2; the match to TRBD1 covers 9 bases. CDR1 and CDR2 (germline): SGDLS, YYNGEE. Germline trimming cut 4 bases from V and 7 bases from J; bases unmatched to any gene: 11. CDR3 length: 15 amino acids.

The V gene is TRBV27, the J gene TRBJ2-7; 9 bases match TRBD1. CDR3 length: 19 residues. After removal of 1 base from V and 2 bases from J, the junction contained 15 bases not matched to a gene. Per germline, CDR1 MNHEY and CDR2 SMNVEV (reference sequence). The CDR3 region is CASSLYGFLGQGGTYEQYF. In DNA, the CDR3 is TGTGCCAGCAGTTTATACGGTTTTCTGGGACAGGGTGGCACCTACGAGCAGTACTTC.

This clone was counted between two and nine times. One end of the junction fails to match germline, which may point to a read error. The chain uses TRBV7-7 and TRBJ2-1, with D unresolved. CDR3 length equals 13 residues. Germline-derived CDR1 and CDR2 are SSHAT and FNYEAQ (reference sequence). CDR3 nucleotides: TGTGCTAGCAGCCCTGACACATACAATGAGCAGTTCTTC. It is translated as CASSPDTYNEQFF.

The chain recombines TRBV11-2 with TRBJ2-3; D is possibly TRBD2 (5 bases). Germline V CDR1 and CDR2: SGHAT, FQNNGV. Trimming removed 0 bases at V and 4 bases at J, with 8 bases between. The CDR3 length is 14 residues. CDR3 nucleotides: TGTGCCAGCAGCTTAGATCTCGGGGCAGATACGCAGTATTTT. It yields the protein CASSLDLGADTQYF.

The V gene is TRBV15, the J gene TRBJ2-1; a weak D match, TRBD1 (6 bases). Looked up from germline, CDR1 is LNHNV and CDR2 is YYDKDF (reference sequence). The CDR3 covers 15 residues. V lost 5 bases and J 8 bases, leaving 19 bases between the germline ends. The CDR3 protein is CATSDSWDIGDEQFF. The CDR3 coding sequence is TGTGCCACCAGCGATTCCTGGGACATCGGAGATGAGCAGTTCTTC.

This sequence joins TRBV7-9 and TRBJ2-5; TRBD2 matches at 12 bases. CDR3 length equals 15 residues. V was pared by 5 bases and J by 4 bases, with 5 bases of the junction left unmatched. In germline, CDR1 is SEHNR, CDR2 FQNEAQ (reference sequence). The CDR3 sequence: CASSVTSGGRETQYF. The DNA for the CDR3 is TGTGCCAGCAGCGTCACTAGCGGGGGGCGAGAGACCCAGTACTTC. The full variable domain, completed using reference TRBV7-9 and TRBJ2-5, is DTGVSQNPRHKITKRGQNVTFRCDPISEHNRLYWYRQTLGQGPEFLTYFQNEAQLEKSRLLSDRFSAERPKGSFSTLEIQRTEQGDSAMYLCASSVTSGGRETQYFGPGTRLLVL.

As to this clone: One end of the junction fails to match germline, which may point to a read error. The chain uses TRBV7-7 and TRBJ2-5, with 9 bases that match TRBD1. This CDR3 has 13 residues. Looked up from germline, CDR1 is SSHAT and CDR2 is FNYEAQ (reference sequence). The CDR3 loop reads CASSRDRAETQYF. CDR3 nucleotide sequence: TGTGCTAGCAGTCGGGACAGGGCGGAGACCCAGTACTTC.

The chain recombines TRBV15 with TRBJ2-7; 9 bases are a match to TRBD1. CDR1 LNHNV and CDR2 YYDKDF come from the germline V gene (reference sequence). J gave up 3 bases and V 4 bases, and 7 bases lay outside the gene matches. The CDR3 length is 15 residues. The CDR3 region has the DNA TGTGCCACCAGCACCTCCGGGACAGGGTTCTACGAGCAGTACTTC. Its translation is CATSTSGTGFYEQYF.

On this clone itself: Germline is not matched at one junction end, which may reflect a read error. The chain recombines TRBV28 with TRBJ2-5, with 8 bases aligning to TRBD1. Germline V lookup: CDR1 MDHEN, CDR2 SYDVKM. This CDR3 is 15 amino acids long. For the CDR3, the DNA is TGTGCGAGCACGAGGGCAGGGGGCCCCCAAGAGACCCAGTACTTC. Its translation is CASTRAGGPQETQYF.